This T cell receptor (beta chain) was retrieved from a study of cytomegalovirus exposure and HLA in healthy donors. Though probably carrying unrecorded immune exposures, donors were nominally healthy at sampling. The count of this clone is one. This PCR relied on a set of 60 Vbeta primers and 13 Jbeta primers. TCRdb keeps only in-frame clones here, not all; method: immunoSEQ multiplex PCR. The repertoire has 130,000 or so clones, 77% of them found once; the top ten carry 0.94%. The CDR3 covers 13 residues. Per germline, CDR1 MNHEY and CDR2 SVGAGI. V dropped 6 bases and J dropped 14; count of bases not matched to a gene: 11.

The gene calls are TRBV6-5 and TRBJ2-5, with 11 nucleotides matching TRBD2. Sequences were obtained from PBMCs. This receptor was taken from a woman aged 55-69 years in good health and CMV-seronegative. The DNA of the CDR3 is TGTGCCAGCAGAGGGACTAGCGGAAGCCCGGACTACTTC. Translating gives CASRGTSGSPDYF.